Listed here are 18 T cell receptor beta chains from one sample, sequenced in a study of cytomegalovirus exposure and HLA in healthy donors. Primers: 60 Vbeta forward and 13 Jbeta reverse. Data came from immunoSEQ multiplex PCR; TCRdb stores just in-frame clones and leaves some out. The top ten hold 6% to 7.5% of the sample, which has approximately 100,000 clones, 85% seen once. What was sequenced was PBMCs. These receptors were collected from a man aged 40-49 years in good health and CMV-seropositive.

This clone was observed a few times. The CDR3 loop reads CASSLEVCLARGRTDTQYF. DNA for the CDR3: TGTGCCAGCAGCTTAGAGGTGTGTCTAGCGAGGGGACGCACAGATACGCAGTATTTT. The V call is TRBV7-9, the J call TRBJ2-3; maybe TRBD2 (6 bases). CDR1 is SEHNR, CDR2 FQNEAQ, per germline (reference sequence). Between the trimmed V and J ends, which lost 1 base and 1 base, there was a span of 21 bases. The CDR3 contains 19 residues.

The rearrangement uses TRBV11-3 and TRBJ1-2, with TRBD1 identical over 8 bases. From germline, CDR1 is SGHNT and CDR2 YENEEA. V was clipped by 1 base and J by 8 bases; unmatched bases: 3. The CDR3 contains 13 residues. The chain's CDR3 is CASSLVGQEGYTF. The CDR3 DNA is TGTGCCAGCAGCTTAGTGGGACAGGAGGGCTACACCTTC.

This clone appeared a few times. The CDR3 bases are TGTGCCACCAGCGTAGATCCGGGAGGGCCGCCCTACAATGAGCAGTTCTTC. It is translated as CATSVDPGGPPYNEQFF. This rearrangement joins TRBV15 to TRBJ2-1; 8 bases agree with TRBD2. The CDR3 consists of 17 residues. Germline assignment: CDR1 LNHNV and CDR2 YYDKDF (reference sequence). Germline trimming cut 5 bases from V and 2 bases from J; bases unmatched to any gene: 11.

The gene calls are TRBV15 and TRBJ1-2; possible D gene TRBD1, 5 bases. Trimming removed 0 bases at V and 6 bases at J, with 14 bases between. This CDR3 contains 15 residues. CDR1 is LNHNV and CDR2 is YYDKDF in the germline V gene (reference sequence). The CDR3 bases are TGTGCCACCAGCAGAGATTCCGCAGGGTCGGATGGCTACACCTTC. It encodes CATSRDSAGSDGYTF.

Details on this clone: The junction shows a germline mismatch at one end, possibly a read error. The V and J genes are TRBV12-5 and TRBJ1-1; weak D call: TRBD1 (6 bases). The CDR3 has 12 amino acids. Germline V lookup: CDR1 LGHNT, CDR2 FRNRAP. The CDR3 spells CASGIGGLEGFF. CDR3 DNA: TGTGCTAGTGGTATCGGGGGGCTGGAAGGTTTCTTT. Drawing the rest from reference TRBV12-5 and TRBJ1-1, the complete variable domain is DARVTQTPRHKVTEMGQEVTMRCQPILGHNTVFWYRQTMMQGLELLAYFRNRAPLDDSGMPKDRFSAEMPDATLATLKIQPSEPRDSAVYFCASGIGGLEGFFGQGTRLTVV.

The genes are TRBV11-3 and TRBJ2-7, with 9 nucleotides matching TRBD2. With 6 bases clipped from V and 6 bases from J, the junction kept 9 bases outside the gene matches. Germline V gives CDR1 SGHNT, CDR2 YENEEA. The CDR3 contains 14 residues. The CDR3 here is CASSYGGGASEQYF. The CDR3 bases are TGTGCCAGCAGTTATGGCGGGGGGGCTTCCGAGCAGTACTTC.

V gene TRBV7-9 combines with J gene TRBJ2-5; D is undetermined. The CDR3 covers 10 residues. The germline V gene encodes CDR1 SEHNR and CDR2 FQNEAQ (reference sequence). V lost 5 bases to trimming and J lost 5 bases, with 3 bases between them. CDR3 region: CASSEETQYF. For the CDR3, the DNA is TGTGCCAGCAGCGAGGAGACCCAGTACTTC.

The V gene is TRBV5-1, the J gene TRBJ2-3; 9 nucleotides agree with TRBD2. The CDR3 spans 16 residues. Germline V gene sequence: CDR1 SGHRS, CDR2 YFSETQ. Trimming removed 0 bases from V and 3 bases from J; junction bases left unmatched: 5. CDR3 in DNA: TGCGCCAGCAGCTTGGTCCAGCGGGGGGCAACAGATACGCAGTATTTT. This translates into CASSLVQRGATDTQYF.

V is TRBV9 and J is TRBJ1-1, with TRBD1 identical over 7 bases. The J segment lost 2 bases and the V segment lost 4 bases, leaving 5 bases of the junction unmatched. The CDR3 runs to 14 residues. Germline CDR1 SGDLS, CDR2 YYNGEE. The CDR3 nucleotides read TGTGCCAGCAGCCCAGGGACAGCCAACACTGAAGCTTTCTTT. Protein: CASSPGTANTEAFF.

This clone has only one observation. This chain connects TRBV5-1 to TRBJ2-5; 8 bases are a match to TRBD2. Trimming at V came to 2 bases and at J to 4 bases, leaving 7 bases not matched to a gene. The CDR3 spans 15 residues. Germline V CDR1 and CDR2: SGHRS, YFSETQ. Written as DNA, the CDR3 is TGCGCCAGCAGCTTATCGGGACTAGAGGCAGAGACCCAGTACTTC. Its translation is CASSLSGLEAETQYF.

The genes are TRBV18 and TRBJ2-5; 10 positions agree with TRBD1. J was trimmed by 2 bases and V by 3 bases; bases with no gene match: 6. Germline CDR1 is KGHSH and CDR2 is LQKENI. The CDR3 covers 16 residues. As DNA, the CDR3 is TGTGCCAGCTCACCTTCGACAGGGGGCAGGCAAGAGACCCAGTACTTC. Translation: CASSPSTGGRQETQYF.

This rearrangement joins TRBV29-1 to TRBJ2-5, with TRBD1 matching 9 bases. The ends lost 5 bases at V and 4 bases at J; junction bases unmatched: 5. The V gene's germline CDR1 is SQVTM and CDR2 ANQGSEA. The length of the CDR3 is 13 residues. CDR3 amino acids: CSVTQGALETQYF. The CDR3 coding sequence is TGCAGCGTTACACAGGGGGCTTTAGAGACCCAGTACTTC.

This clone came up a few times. The CDR3 loop is CASSFPGGGRYGYTF. CDR3 bases: TGTGCCAGCAGCTTTCCCGGCGGGGGTCGATATGGCTACACCTTC. The rearrangement joins TRBV11-2 to TRBJ1-2; perhaps TRBD1 as D (5 bases). CDR3 size: 15 residues. CDR1 and CDR2 (germline): SGHAT, FQNNGV. Trimming cost V 3 bases and J 5 bases, with 16 bases left between them.

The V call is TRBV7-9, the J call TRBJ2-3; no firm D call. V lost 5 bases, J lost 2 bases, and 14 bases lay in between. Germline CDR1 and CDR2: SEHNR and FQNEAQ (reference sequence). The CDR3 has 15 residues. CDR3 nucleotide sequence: TGTGCCAGCAGCCACGACTCTCAAATCACAGATACGCAGTATTTT. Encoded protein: CASSHDSQITDTQYF.

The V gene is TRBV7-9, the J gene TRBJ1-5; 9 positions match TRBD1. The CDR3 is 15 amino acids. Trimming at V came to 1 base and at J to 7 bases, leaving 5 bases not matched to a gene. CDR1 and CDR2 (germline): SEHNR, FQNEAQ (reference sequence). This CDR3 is CASSLGGTGTQPQHF. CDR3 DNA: TGTGCCAGCAGCTTAGGGGGGACAGGGACACAGCCCCAGCATTTT.

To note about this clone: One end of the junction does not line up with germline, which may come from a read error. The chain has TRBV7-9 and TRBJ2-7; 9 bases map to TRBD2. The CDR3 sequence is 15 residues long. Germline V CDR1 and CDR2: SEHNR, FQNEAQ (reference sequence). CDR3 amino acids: CSSSQPGGRGYEQYF. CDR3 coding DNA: TGTTCCAGCAGCCAACCGGGCGGGAGGGGCTACGAGCAGTACTTC.

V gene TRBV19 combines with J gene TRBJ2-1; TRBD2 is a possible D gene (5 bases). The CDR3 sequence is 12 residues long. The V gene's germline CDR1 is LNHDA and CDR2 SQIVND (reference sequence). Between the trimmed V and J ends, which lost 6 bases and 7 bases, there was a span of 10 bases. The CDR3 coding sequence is TGTGCCAGTAGCCGGACGGGAAATGAGCAGTTCTTC. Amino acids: CASSRTGNEQFF.

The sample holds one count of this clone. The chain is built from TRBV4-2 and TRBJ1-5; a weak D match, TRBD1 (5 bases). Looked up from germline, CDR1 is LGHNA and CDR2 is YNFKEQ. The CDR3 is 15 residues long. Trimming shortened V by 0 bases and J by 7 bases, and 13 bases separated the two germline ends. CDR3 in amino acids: CASSQDGSQGQPQHF. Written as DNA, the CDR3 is TGTGCCAGCAGCCAAGATGGGTCGCAGGGCCAGCCCCAGCATTTT.